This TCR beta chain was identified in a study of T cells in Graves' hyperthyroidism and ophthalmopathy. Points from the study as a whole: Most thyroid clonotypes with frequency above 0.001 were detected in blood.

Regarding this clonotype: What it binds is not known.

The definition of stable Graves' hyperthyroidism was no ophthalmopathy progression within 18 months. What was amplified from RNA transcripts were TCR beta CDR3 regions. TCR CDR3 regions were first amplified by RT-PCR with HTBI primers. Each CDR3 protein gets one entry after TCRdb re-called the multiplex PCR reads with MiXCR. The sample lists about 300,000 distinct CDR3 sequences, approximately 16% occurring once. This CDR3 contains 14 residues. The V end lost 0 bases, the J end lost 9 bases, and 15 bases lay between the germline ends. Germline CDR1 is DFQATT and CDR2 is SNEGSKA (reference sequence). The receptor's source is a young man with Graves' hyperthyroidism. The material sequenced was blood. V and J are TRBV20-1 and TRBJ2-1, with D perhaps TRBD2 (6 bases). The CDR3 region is CSARDQTRGSEQFF. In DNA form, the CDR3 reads TGCAGTGCTAGAGATCAGACTAGAGGGAGTGAGCAGTTCTTC.